This TCR beta chain emerged from a study of T cell responses to AZD1222 COVID-19 vaccine. This clone occurred a few times. Repertoires were generated with immunoSEQ multiplex PCR, while TCRdb's copy carries only in-frame clones and drops some. The sample carries 80,000 to 100,000 clones, around nine tenths recorded once. The specimen was peripheral blood, collected on day 0 of AZD1222 vaccination. The sequence came from an adult in good health.

The CDR3 sequence is CASSYNYGYTF. The CDR3 DNA is TGTGCCAGCAGCTATAACTATGGCTACACCTTC. The V gene is TRBV5-4, the J gene TRBJ1-2; D remains unclear. This CDR3 is 11 amino acids long. Per germline, CDR1 SGHNT and CDR2 YYREEE (reference sequence). V lost 3 bases and J lost 1, with 1 base in between.